This T cell receptor beta chain is drawn from a study of T-cell reconstitution after alpha-beta-depleted transplantation in children. It was with unique molecular identifiers that the TCRbeta library was prepared. TCRdb recomputed calls from the PCR reads with MiXCR, one row per CDR3 protein. The profile shows about 210,000 distinct CDR3 sequences, 17% of them singletons. Deletions cut 2 bases from V and 5 bases from J, with 8 bases between. This CDR3 is 13 amino acids long. The germline CDR1 and CDR2 sequences are SGHRS and YFSETQ. The sample in question was PBMCs, mostly from graft donor cells, obtained 360 days after TCRalphabeta/CD19-depleted stem cell transplant. The source of this sequence is a male patient under 10 years old who had a stem cell transplant for acute lymphoblastic leukemia, so the T cells may come from the graft donor. The gene calls are TRBV5-1 and TRBJ2-1; unclear D gene. CDR3 protein: CASSFRRDNEQFF. As DNA, the CDR3 is TGCGCCAGCAGCTTTCGGCGAGACAATGAGCAGTTCTTC.